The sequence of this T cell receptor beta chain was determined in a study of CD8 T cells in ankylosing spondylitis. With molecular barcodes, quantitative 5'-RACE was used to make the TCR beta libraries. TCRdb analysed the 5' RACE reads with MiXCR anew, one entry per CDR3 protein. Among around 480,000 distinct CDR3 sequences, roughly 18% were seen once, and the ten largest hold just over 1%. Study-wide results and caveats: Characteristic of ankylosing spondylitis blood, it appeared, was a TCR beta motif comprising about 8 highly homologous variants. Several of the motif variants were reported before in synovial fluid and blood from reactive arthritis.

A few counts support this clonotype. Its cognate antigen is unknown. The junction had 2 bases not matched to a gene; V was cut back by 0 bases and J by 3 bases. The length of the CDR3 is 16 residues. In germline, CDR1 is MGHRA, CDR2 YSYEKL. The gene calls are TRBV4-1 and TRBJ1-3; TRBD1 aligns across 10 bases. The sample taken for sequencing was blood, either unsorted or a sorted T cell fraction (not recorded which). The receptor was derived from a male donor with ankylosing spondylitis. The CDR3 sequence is CASSQEGTGDGNTIYF. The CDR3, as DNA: TGCGCCAGCAGCCAAGAAGGGACAGGGGATGGAAACACCATATATTTT.